These T cell receptor beta chains were read from a single sample in a study of blood T cell repertoires in COVID-19. Only in-frame clones appear in the TCRdb table, and some are missing; sequencing was by immunoSEQ multiplex PCR. The sample carries about 170,000 clones, approximately 91% recorded once. The material sequenced was peripheral blood. The receptor source for this set is a man younger than 35 with COVID-19, enrolled during active disease. Each CDR3 is given with its conserved first and last residue. Fields, in order: V gene, D gene, J gene, CDR3 protein, CDR3 DNA. D genes are given only for firm matches.

V: TRBV11-2; D: TRBD1; J: TRBJ2-7; CDR3: CASSLVGTVSYEQYF; DNA: TGTGCCAGCAGCTTAGTAGGGACAGTCTCCTACGAGCAGTACTTC
V: TRBV6-6; D: TRBD1; J: TRBJ2-7; CDR3: CASSRTLQGKPYEQYF; DNA: TGTGCCAGCAGTCGAACCCTACAGGGGAAACCCTACGAGCAGTACTTC
V: TRBV19; D: TRBD1; J: TRBJ1-5; CDR3: CASTLTGNQPQHF; DNA: TGTGCCAGTACCTTGACAGGGAATCAGCCCCAGCATTTT
V: TRBV11-2; D: TRBD1; J: TRBJ1-3; CDR3: CASSLWTGTGNTIYF; DNA: TGTGCCAGCAGCCTATGGACAGGGACTGGAAACACCATATATTTT
V: TRBV5-6; D: NA; J: TRBJ2-2; CDR3: CASSPGTMGTGELFF; DNA: TGTGCCAGCAGCCCCGGGACAATGGGAACCGGGGAGCTGTTTTTT
V: TRBV27; D: NA; J: TRBJ1-1; CDR3: CASSLPTGSNTEAFF; DNA: TGTGCCAGCAGTTTGCCGACAGGCTCGAACACTGAAGCTTTCTTT
V: TRBV28; D: TRBD2; J: TRBJ2-2; CDR3: CASRGSGSGVDTGELFF; DNA: TGTGCCAGCAGAGGTAGCGGGAGCGGTGTCGACACCGGGGAGCTGTTTTTT
V: TRBV13; D: TRBD1; J: TRBJ1-5; CDR3: CASSPGQGSQPQHF; DNA: TGTGCCAGCAGCCCTGGACAGGGGAGTCAGCCCCAGCATTTT
V: TRBV11-2; D: TRBD1; J: TRBJ1-2; CDR3: CASSLDLQGPYGYTF; DNA: TGTGCCAGCAGCTTAGATCTACAGGGGCCCTATGGCTACACCTTC
V: TRBV20-1; D: NA; J: TRBJ1-6; CDR3: CSASTSKITYNSPLHF; DNA: TGCAGTGCTAGTACCAGTAAGATCACCTATAATTCACCCCTCCACTTT